This paragraph reports one TCR beta chain. The CDR3 covers 15 residues. From germline, CDR1 is LNHNV and CDR2 YYDKDF (reference sequence). V lost 1 base and J lost 0; bases outside the gene matches: 2. Original analysis: Amplification of reference gene primers provided the estimated nucleated cell counts. Here immunoSEQ multiplex PCR was the method, and the copy in TCRdb shows in-frame clones only, minus some. D and trimming come from the DNA, and the V and J calls and clone size come from that table. The top ten hold around 2.1% of the sample, which has around 100,000 clones, approximately 90% seen once. The data were obtained in a study of blood T cell repertoires in COVID-19. Overall study context: The United States, Italy and Spain supplied acute and convalescent COVID-19 samples.

The V call is TRBV15, the J call TRBJ2-7; 8 bases line up with TRBD2. The source material was peripheral blood. The origin of this receptor is a man in his fifties or sixties with active COVID-19. The CDR3 sequence is CATSRVGGVSYEQYF. Written as DNA, the CDR3 is TGTGCCACCAGCAGAGTCGGGGGGGTCTCCTACGAGCAGTACTTC. The entire variable domain, with the rest obtained from reference TRBV15 and TRBJ2-7, is as follows: DAMVIQNPRYQVTQFGKPVTLSCSQTLNHNVMYWYQQKSSQAPKLLFHYYDKDFNNEADTPDNFQSRRPNTSFCFLDIRSPGLGDTAMYLCATSRVGGVSYEQYFGPGTRLTVT.